The source of this TCR beta chain is a study of monozygotic twins with inflammatory bowel disease. TCRdb re-called the 5' RACE reads and catalogs CDR3 proteins one per entry, DNA excluded. The sample includes about 300,000 distinct CDR3 sequences. The CDR3 length is 14 residues. Germline V gives CDR1 WNHNN, CDR2 SYGVQD (reference sequence). The chain employs TRBV10-1 and TRBJ2-7; without DNA, the TCRdb call of TRBD1 cannot be checked. Sequencing was carried out using blood. This sequence originates from a human donor with ulcerative colitis or Crohn's disease, or a healthy co-twin of an affected twin (not recorded which). CDR3: CASKSGQGPYEQYF.